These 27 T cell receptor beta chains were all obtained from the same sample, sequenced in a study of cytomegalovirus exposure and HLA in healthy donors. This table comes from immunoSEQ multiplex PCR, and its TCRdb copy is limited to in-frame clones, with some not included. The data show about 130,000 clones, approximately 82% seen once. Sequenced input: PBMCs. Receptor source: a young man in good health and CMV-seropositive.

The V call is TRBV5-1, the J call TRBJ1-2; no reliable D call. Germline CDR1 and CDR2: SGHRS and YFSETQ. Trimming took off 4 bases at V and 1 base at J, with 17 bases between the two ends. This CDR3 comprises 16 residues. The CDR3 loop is CASSPTERLLNYGYTF. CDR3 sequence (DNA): TGCGCCAGCAGCCCGACGGAAAGACTTCTTAACTATGGCTACACCTTC.

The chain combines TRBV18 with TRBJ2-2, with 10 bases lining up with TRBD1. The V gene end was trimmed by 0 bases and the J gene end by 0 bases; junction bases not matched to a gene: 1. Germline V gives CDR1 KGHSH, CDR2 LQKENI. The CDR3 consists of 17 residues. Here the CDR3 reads CASSPPGQGPNTGELFF. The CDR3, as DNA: TGTGCCAGCTCACCACCGGGACAGGGGCCGAACACCGGGGAGCTGTTTTTT. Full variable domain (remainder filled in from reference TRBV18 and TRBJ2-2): NAGVMQNPRHLVRRRGQEARLRCSPMKGHSHVYWYRQLPEEGLKFMVYLQKENIIDESGMPKERFSAEFPKEGPSILRIQQVVRGDSAAYFCASSPPGQGPNTGELFFGEGSRLTVL.

The CDR3 here is CASSFDRRVEQYF. The CDR3 nucleotides read TGTGCCAGCAGCTTCGACCGGAGGGTCGAGCAGTACTTC. V is TRBV5-6 and J is TRBJ2-7; D is possibly TRBD2 (6 bases). CDR3 length: 13 residues. Germline values: CDR1 SGHDT, CDR2 YYEEEE. Trimming stripped 2 bases from V and 6 bases from J, with 12 bases between.

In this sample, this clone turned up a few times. In nucleotides, the CDR3 is TGCGCCAGCAGCTTGGAGTTAGGCAGGGTGGATGGCTACACCTTC. It encodes CASSLELGRVDGYTF. The V gene is TRBV5-1, the J gene TRBJ1-2, with D possibly being TRBD1 (5 bases). There are 15 residues in the CDR3. Deletions cut 0 bases from V and 6 bases from J, with 15 bases between. In germline, CDR1 is SGHRS, CDR2 YFSETQ.

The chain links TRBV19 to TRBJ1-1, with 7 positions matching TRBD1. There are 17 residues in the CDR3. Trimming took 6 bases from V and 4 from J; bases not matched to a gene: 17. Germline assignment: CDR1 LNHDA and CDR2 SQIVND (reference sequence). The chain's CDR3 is CASSLRTGRALSTEAFF. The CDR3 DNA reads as TGTGCCAGTAGCCTCAGGACAGGAAGAGCTCTGAGCACTGAAGCTTTCTTT. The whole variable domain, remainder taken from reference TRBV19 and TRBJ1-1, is DGGITQSPKYLFRKEGQNVTLSCEQNLNHDAMYWYRQDPGQGLRLIYYSQIVNDFQKGDIAEGYSVSREKKESFPLTVTSAQKNPTAFYLCASSLRTGRALSTEAFFGQGTRLTVV.

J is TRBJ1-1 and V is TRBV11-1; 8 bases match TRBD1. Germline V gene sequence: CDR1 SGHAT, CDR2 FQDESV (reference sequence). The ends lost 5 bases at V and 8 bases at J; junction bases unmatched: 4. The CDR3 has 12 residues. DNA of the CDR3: TGTGCCAGCAGCCTCAGGGGGCGAGAAGCTTTCTTT. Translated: CASSLRGREAFF.

CDR3 protein: CASSFRGVGEQYF. In nucleotides, the CDR3 is TGTGCCAGCAGCTTCCGGGGTGTTGGCGAGCAGTACTTC. The chain joins TRBV5-4 to TRBJ2-7; possible D gene TRBD2, 5 bases. V lost 2 bases to trimming and J lost 6 bases, with 12 bases between them. Germline V gene lookup returns CDR1 SGHNT and CDR2 YYREEE (reference sequence). This CDR3 has 13 amino acids.

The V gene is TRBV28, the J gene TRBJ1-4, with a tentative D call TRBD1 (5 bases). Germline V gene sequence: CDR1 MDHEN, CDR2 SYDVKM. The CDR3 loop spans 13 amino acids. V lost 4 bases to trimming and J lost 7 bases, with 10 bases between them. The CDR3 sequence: CASSSGSSEKLFF. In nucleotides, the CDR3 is TGTGCCAGCAGTTCAGGGTCCTCTGAAAAACTGTTTTTT. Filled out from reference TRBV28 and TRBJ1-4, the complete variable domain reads DVKVTQSSRYLVKRTGEKVFLECVQDMDHENMFWYRQDPGLGLRLIYFSYDVKMKEKGDIPEGYSVSREKKERFSLILESASTNQTSMYLCASSSGSSEKLFFGSGTQLSVL.

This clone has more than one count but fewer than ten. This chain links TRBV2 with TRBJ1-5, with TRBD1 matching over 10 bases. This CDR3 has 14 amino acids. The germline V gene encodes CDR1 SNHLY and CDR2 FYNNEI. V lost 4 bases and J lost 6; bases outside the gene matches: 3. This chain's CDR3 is CASSGDRGGQPQHF. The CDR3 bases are TGTGCCAGCAGTGGGGACAGGGGCGGTCAGCCCCAGCATTTT.

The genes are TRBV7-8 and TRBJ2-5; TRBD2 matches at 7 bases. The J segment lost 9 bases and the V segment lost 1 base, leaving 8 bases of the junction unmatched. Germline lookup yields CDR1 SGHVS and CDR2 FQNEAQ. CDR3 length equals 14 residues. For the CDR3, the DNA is TGTGCCAGCAGCTTAGATCTAGCCCGGGGGGCCCAGTACTTC. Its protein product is CASSLDLARGAQYF.

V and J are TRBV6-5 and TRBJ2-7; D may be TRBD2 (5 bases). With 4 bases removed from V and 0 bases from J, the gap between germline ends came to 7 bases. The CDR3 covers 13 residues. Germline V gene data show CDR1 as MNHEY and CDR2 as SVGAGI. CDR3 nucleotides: TGTGCCAGCAGTTCCGGGATCTCCTACGAGCAGTACTTC. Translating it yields CASSSGISYEQYF.

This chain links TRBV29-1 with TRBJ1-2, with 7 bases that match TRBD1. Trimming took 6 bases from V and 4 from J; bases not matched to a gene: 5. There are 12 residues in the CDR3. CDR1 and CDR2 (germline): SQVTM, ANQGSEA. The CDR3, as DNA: TGCAGCGTGACCAGGGGGACCTATGGCTACACCTTC. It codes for CSVTRGTYGYTF.

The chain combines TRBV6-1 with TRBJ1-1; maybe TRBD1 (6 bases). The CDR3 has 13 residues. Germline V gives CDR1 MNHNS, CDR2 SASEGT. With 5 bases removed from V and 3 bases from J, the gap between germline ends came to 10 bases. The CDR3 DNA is TGTGCCAGCAGTCTGGACAGCTACACTGAAGCTTTCTTT. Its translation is CASSLDSYTEAFF.

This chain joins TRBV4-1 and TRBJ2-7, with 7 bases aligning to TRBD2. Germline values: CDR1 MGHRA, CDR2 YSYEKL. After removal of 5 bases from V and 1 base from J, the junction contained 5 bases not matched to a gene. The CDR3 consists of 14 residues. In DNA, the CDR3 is TGCGCCAGCAGCTTTCTAGCGGAATCCTACGAGCAGTACTTC. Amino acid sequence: CASSFLAESYEQYF.

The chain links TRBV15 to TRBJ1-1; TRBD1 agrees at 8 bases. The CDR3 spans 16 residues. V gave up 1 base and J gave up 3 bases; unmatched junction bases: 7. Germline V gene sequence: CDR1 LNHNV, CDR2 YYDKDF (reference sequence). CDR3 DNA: TGTGCCACCAGCAGAGTTCGACAGGGGTCGCACACTGAAGCTTTCTTT. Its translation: CATSRVRQGSHTEAFF.

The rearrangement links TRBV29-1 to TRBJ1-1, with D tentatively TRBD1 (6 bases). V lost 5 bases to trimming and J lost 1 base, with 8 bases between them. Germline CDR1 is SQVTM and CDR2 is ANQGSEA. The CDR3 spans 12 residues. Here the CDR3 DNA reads TGCAGCGTTCTGACAGGGAACACTGAAGCTTTCTTT. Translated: CSVLTGNTEAFF.

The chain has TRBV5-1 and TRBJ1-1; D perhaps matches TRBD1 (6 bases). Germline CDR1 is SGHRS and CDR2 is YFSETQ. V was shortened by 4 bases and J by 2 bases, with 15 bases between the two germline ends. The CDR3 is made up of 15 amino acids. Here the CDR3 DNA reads TGCGCCAGCAGCAATAGCCCGGGACACAACACTGAAGCTTTCTTT. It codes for CASSNSPGHNTEAFF.

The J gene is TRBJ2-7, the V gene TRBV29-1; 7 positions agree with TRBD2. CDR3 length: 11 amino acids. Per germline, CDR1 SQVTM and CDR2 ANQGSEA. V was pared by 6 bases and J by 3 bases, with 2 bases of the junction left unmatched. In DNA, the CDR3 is TGCAGCGTGGGAGGGTTCTACGAGCAGTACTTC. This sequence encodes CSVGGFYEQYF.

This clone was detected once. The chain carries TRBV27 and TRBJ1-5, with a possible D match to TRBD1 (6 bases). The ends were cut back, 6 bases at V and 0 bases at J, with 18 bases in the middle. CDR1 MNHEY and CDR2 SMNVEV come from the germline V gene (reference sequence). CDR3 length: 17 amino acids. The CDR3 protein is CASRQFGQLDSNQPQHF. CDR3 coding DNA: TGTGCCAGCAGGCAATTCGGACAGCTAGATAGCAATCAGCCCCAGCATTTT.

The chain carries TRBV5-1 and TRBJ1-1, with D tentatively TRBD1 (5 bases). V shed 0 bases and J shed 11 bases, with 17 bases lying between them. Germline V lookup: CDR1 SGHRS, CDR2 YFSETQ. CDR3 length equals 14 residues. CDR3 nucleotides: TGCGCCAGCAGCTTGGGTTCCTTTGTGGGGGGGGCTTTCTTT. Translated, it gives CASSLGSFVGGAFF.

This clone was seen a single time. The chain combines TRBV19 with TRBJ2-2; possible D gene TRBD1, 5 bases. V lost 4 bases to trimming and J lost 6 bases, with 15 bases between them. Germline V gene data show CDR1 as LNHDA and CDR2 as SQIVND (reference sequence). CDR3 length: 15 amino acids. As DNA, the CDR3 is TGTGCCAGTAGTAATGGGGCGGTGGGATCCGGGGAGCTGTTTTTT. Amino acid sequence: CASSNGAVGSGELFF.

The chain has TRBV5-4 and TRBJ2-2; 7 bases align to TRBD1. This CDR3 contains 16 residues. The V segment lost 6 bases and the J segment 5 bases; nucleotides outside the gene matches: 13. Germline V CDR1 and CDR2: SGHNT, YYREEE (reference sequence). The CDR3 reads CASTQVDRVLTGELFF. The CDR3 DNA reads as TGTGCCAGCACCCAGGTAGACAGGGTTTTGACCGGGGAGCTGTTTTTT.

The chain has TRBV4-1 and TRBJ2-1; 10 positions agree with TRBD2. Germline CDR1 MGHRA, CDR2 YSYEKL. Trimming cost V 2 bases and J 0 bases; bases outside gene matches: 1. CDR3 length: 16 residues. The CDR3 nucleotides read TGCGCCAGCAGCCAAACTAGCGGGAACTCCTACAATGAGCAGTTCTTC. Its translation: CASSQTSGNSYNEQFF.

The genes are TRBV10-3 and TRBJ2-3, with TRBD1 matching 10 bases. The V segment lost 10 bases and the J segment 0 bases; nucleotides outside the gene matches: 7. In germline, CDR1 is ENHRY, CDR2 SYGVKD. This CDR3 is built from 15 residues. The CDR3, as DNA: TGTGCCACCGCGGGGACAGGGGATAGCACAGATACGCAGTATTTT. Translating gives CATAGTGDSTDTQYF.

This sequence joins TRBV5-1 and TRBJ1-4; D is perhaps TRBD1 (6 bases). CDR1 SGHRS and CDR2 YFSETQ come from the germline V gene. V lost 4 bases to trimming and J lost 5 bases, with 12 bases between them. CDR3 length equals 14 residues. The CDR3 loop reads CASSPGQPNEKLFF. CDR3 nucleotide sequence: TGCGCCAGCAGCCCCGGACAGCCCAATGAAAAACTGTTTTTT.

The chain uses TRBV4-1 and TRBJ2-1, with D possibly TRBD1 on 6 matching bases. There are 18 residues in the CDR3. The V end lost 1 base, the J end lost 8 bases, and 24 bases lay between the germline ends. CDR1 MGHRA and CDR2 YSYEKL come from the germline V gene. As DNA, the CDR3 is TGCGCCAGCAGCCAAGGCCGAATGGGACAAAGGGTAGGCGATGAGCAGTTCTTC. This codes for CASSQGRMGQRVGDEQFF.

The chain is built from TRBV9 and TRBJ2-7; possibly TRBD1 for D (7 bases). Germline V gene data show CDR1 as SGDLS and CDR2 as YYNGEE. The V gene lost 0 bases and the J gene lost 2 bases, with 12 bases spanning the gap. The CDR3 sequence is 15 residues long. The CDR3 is CASSVGQGGTYEQYF. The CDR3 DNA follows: TGTGCCAGCAGCGTAGGGCAGGGGGGCACCTACGAGCAGTACTTC.